This is a list of T cell receptor beta chains from one sample in a study of blood T cell repertoires in COVID-19. Libraries were prepared by immunoSEQ multiplex PCR; TCRdb keeps only in-frame clonotypes and omits some of them. The repertoire includes 200,000 to 250,000 clones, around four fifths of them detected once, and less than 8% sits in the top ten. Source material: peripheral blood. Receptors originate from a woman aged 50 to 60 with active or convalescent COVID-19. Each CDR3 is given with its conserved first and last residue. The order of the fields is J gene, V gene, D gene, clone size, CDR3 DNA, CDR3 protein. D genes are given only for firm matches. Rows may omit the clone size; those that give it use once, few, many or a size class.

J: TRBJ2-2; V: TRBV3-1/TRBV3-2; D: -; size: -; DNA: TGTGCCAGCAGCCAGGGAGCGGGCACCGGGGAGCTGTTTTTT; CDR3: CASSQGAGTGELFF
J: TRBJ1-6; V: TRBV11-2; D: -; size: -; DNA: TGTGCCAGCACCATAGACAGTGCAAATTCACCCCTCCACTTT; CDR3: CASTIDSANSPLHF
J: TRBJ2-7; V: TRBV5-4; D: -; size: -; DNA: TGTGCCAGCAGCTCCACTGACAGACGCGAGCAGTACTTC; CDR3: CASSSTDRREQYF
J: TRBJ2-5; V: TRBV7-6; D: TRBD2; size: -; DNA: TGTGCCAGCAGCTTAGCGCCCCCGGGACTAGCTAAACTCCTGATAGAGACCCAGTACTTC; CDR3: CASSLAPPGLAKLLIETQYF
J: TRBJ2-7; V: TRBV19; D: TRBD1; size: -; DNA: TGTGCCAGTAGTATAACCGGGACAGAGGTCTACGAGCAGTACTTC; CDR3: CASSITGTEVYEQYF
J: TRBJ2-7; V: TRBV11-3; D: TRBD2; size: -; DNA: TGTGCCAGCACTAGCGGGAGGGCCGACGAGCAGTACTTC; CDR3: CASTSGRADEQYF
J: TRBJ2-2; V: TRBV13; D: -; size: -; DNA: TGTGCCAGCACCCGATCTTCGGACACCGGGGAGCTGTTTTTT; CDR3: CASTRSSDTGELFF
J: TRBJ2-1; V: TRBV3-1/TRBV3-2; D: TRBD2; size: -; DNA: TGTGCCAGCAGCCAAGACTCCCCCGGCGGGGGCTACAATGAGCAGTTCTTC; CDR3: CASSQDSPGGGYNEQFF
J: TRBJ1-2; V: TRBV10-3; D: -; size: -; DNA: TGTGCCATCAGTGAGTGGGGAGACAACTATGGCTACACCTTC; CDR3: CAISEWGDNYGYTF
J: TRBJ2-1; V: TRBV2; D: TRBD2; size: -; DNA: TGTGCCAGCAGATTATTAGCGGGAGTCCTCAATGAGCAGTTCTTC; CDR3: CASRLLAGVLNEQFF
J: TRBJ2-5; V: TRBV2; D: -; size: few; DNA: TGTGCCAGCAGAGATAACAGGTTCCAAGAGACCCAGTACTTC; CDR3: CASRDNRFQETQYF
J: TRBJ2-1; V: TRBV11-2; D: TRBD2; size: once; DNA: TGTGCCAGCAGCTACCTAGCGGGGACAAACAATGAGCAGTTCTTC; CDR3: CASSYLAGTNNEQFF
J: TRBJ1-4; V: TRBV6-5; D: TRBD1; size: -; DNA: TGTGCCAGCCGGACAGGGGGCATGCGGGAAAAACTGTTTTTT; CDR3: CASRTGGMREKLFF
J: TRBJ2-2; V: TRBV28; D: -; size: -; DNA: TGTGCCAGCAGGCTAGGGGAGGCCACCGGGGAGCTGTTTTTT; CDR3: CASRLGEATGELFF
J: TRBJ2-1; V: TRBV29-1; D: TRBD2; size: -; DNA: TGCAGCGTAAGGGACTACCTTTTGGGTTCCTACAATGAGCAGTTCTTC; CDR3: CSVRDYLLGSYNEQFF
J: TRBJ2-7; V: TRBV7-9; D: TRBD2; size: -; DNA: TGTGCCAGCAGCTCCAGCCAAGCGGGGGCTCTCTACGAGCAGTACTTC; CDR3: CASSSSQAGALYEQYF
J: TRBJ2-1; V: TRBV12-5; D: TRBD1; size: once; DNA: TGTGCTAGTGGTCTCCGTGAACAGGGGTTAGGTAACTTCTTC; CDR3: CASGLREQGLGNFF
J: TRBJ1-3; V: TRBV6-5; D: -; size: -; DNA: TGTGCCAGCAGCAGGGAAGCAGGAAACACCATATATTTT; CDR3: CASSREAGNTIYF
J: TRBJ2-3; V: TRBV2; D: -; size: -; DNA: TGTGCCAGCAGTGTGGCAGCAGATACGCAGTATTTT; CDR3: CASSVAADTQYF
J: TRBJ1-1; V: TRBV6-5; D: -; size: -; DNA: TGTGCCAGCACTACCCCCCGGGTCGGGAACACTGAAGCTTTCTTT; CDR3: CASTTPRVGNTEAFF
J: TRBJ1-6; V: TRBV27; D: TRBD1; size: -; DNA: TGTGCCAGCAATCGGGACAGATCTCTTTCACCCCTCCACTTT; CDR3: CASNRDRSLSPLHF
J: TRBJ1-2; V: TRBV12-3/TRBV12-4; D: TRBD1; size: -; DNA: TGTGCCAGCAGCAGGACAGGGGATAAGGGCTACACCTTC; CDR3: CASSRTGDKGYTF
J: TRBJ1-6; V: TRBV3-1/TRBV3-2; D: TRBD1; size: -; DNA: TGTGCCAGCAGCCAAAAACAGGGGAATAAAAATAATTCACCCCTCCACTTT; CDR3: CASSQKQGNKNNSPLHF
J: TRBJ1-2; V: TRBV5-5; D: TRBD1; size: -; DNA: TGTGCCAGCAGCTTTGGGTCCGGGACAGGGGGCGATGGCTACACCTTC; CDR3: CASSFGSGTGGDGYTF
J: TRBJ1-1; V: TRBV6-5; D: -; size: once; DNA: TGTGCCAGCAGTTTACAGGGCGATGTGAGCACTGAAGCTTTCTTT; CDR3: CASSLQGDVSTEAFF
J: TRBJ2-3; V: TRBV10-3; D: TRBD1; size: -; DNA: TGTGCCATCTGGGACGGGACAGTCACAGATACGCAGTATTTT; CDR3: CAIWDGTVTDTQYF
J: TRBJ1-5; V: TRBV19; D: -; size: -; DNA: TGTGCCAGTAGTAGAGGGGGTCGGAGCAATCAGCCCCAGCATTTT; CDR3: CASSRGGRSNQPQHF
J: TRBJ2-1; V: TRBV2; D: TRBD1; size: -; DNA: TGTGCCAGCAGTGAAGCCGGACAGGGGAATGAGCAGTTCTTC; CDR3: CASSEAGQGNEQFF
J: TRBJ2-1; V: TRBV6-5; D: TRBD2; size: -; DNA: TGTGCCAGCAGCCGCCTAGCGGGAACCTACAATGAGCAGTTCTTC; CDR3: CASSRLAGTYNEQFF
J: TRBJ1-1; V: TRBV19; D: -; size: -; DNA: TGTGCCAGTGGAGACAGTGTGAACACTGAAGCTTTCTTT; CDR3: CASGDSVNTEAFF
J: TRBJ2-5; V: TRBV19; D: TRBD2; size: -; DNA: TGTGCCAGTAGGCGGGGGGCCAAGGAGACCCAGTACTTC; CDR3: CASRRGAKETQYF
J: TRBJ2-3; V: TRBV30; D: TRBD2; size: -; DNA: TGTGCCTGCCCACGGACTAGCGGGAGGGCCGCACCCACAGATACGCAGTATTTT; CDR3: CACPRTSGRAAPTDTQYF
J: TRBJ2-7; V: TRBV25-1; D: -; size: -; DNA: TGTGCCAGCAGTGAATCTGGGGGGAACGAGCAGTACTTC; CDR3: CASSESGGNEQYF
J: TRBJ2-5; V: TRBV7-7; D: TRBD1; size: -; DNA: TGTGCCAGCAGCTCCGGACAGGGGTGGGAGACCCAGTACTTC; CDR3: CASSSGQGWETQYF
J: TRBJ1-4; V: TRBV28; D: TRBD1; size: -; DNA: TGTGCCAGCAGTTTGGGCCAGGGGGTCATTAATGAAAAACTGTTTTTT; CDR3: CASSLGQGVINEKLFF
J: TRBJ2-1; V: TRBV28; D: -; size: -; DNA: TGTGCCAGCAGTTTACGGCAGGACAACAATGAGCAGTTCTTC; CDR3: CASSLRQDNNEQFF
J: TRBJ1-6; V: TRBV2; D: -; size: -; DNA: TGTGCCAGCTGGCCCGGAGGGTATAATTCACCCCTCCACTTT; CDR3: CASWPGGYNSPLHF
J: TRBJ1-2; V: TRBV7-9; D: -; size: -; DNA: TGTGCCAGCAGCTTTTTGGACTCTTATGGCTACACCTTC; CDR3: CASSFLDSYGYTF
J: TRBJ1-1; V: TRBV6-1; D: -; size: once; DNA: TGTGCCAGCAGTGATGGAGTGAACACTGAAGCTTTCTTT; CDR3: CASSDGVNTEAFF
J: TRBJ2-5; V: TRBV5-6; D: TRBD1; size: -; DNA: TGTGCCAGCAGCTTTGGGACAGGGAAAGAGACCCAGTACTTC; CDR3: CASSFGTGKETQYF
J: TRBJ1-5; V: TRBV7-8; D: -; size: -; DNA: TGTGCCAGCAGCTTAAACCCCGAGCAGCCCCAGCATTTT; CDR3: CASSLNPEQPQHF
J: TRBJ1-2; V: TRBV12-3/TRBV12-4; D: TRBD1; size: -; DNA: TGTGCCAGCAGTGCGGGACAGACAGGAGGCTACACCTTC; CDR3: CASSAGQTGGYTF
J: TRBJ2-7; V: TRBV20-1; D: TRBD2; size: few; DNA: TGCAGTGGTAGTCTCGGGACTAGCGAGTACGAGCAGTACTTC; CDR3: CSGSLGTSEYEQYF
J: TRBJ1-6; V: TRBV5-4; D: -; size: -; DNA: TGTGCCAGCAGTTTAGACAGGAGCTCCTATAATTCACCCCTCCACTTT; CDR3: CASSLDRSSYNSPLHF
J: TRBJ1-5; V: TRBV2; D: TRBD1; size: -; DNA: TGTGCCAGCACACCTGAGGCAGGGGGAAATCAGCCCCAGCATTTT; CDR3: CASTPEAGGNQPQHF
J: TRBJ2-3; V: TRBV28; D: TRBD2; size: -; DNA: TGTGCCAGCGGCTTAAGAGGGGACTTCCATCTCGGGGGGGCAGATACGCAGTATTTT; CDR3: CASGLRGDFHLGGADTQYF
J: TRBJ2-3; V: TRBV29-1; D: -; size: -; DNA: TGCCGCGTTGAGGGGCGCGGGAGAGGGGGGGGAACAGATACGCAGTATTTT; CDR3: CRVEGRGRGGGTDTQYF
J: TRBJ1-5; V: TRBV28; D: -; size: -; DNA: TGTGCCAGCAGTTTGGAGGTAAGAAGTCAGCCCCAGCATTTT; CDR3: CASSLEVRSQPQHF
J: TRBJ1-2; V: TRBV4-1; D: TRBD1; size: -; DNA: TGCGCCAGCAGCCCGGACAGGGACTATGGCTACACCTTC; CDR3: CASSPDRDYGYTF
J: TRBJ2-1; V: TRBV6-1; D: TRBD2; size: few; DNA: TGTGCCAGCAGTGACCGATCGGGGGGATACAATGAGCAGTTCTTC; CDR3: CASSDRSGGYNEQFF
J: TRBJ1-2; V: TRBV28; D: -; size: few; DNA: TGTGCCAGCAGCCTCGGGGCTAACTATGGCTACACCTTC; CDR3: CASSLGANYGYTF
J: TRBJ1-2; V: TRBV9; D: TRBD1; size: -; DNA: TGTGCCAGCAGCCTCTCGACAGGGGACCCTAACTATGGCTACACCTTC; CDR3: CASSLSTGDPNYGYTF
J: TRBJ1-2; V: TRBV19; D: -; size: -; DNA: TGTGCCAGTAGTATGAAGGCAGGATCTGGCTACACCTTC; CDR3: CASSMKAGSGYTF
J: TRBJ1-5; V: TRBV10-3; D: -; size: -; DNA: TGTGCCATCAGTGAGTCGACCGGGTATCAGCCCCAGCATTTT; CDR3: CAISESTGYQPQHF
J: TRBJ2-7; V: TRBV3-1/TRBV3-2; D: -; size: -; DNA: TGTGCCAGCAGCCAAGTTCAGGGGCGGGGGGAGCAGTACTTC; CDR3: CASSQVQGRGEQYF